Listed here are 19 T cell receptor beta chains from one sample, sequenced in a study of blood T cell repertoires in COVID-19. Sequencing was performed with immunoSEQ multiplex PCR; in TCRdb, only in-frame clones are kept and a portion is missing. The sample yields around 190,000 clones, 88% seen once. The material sequenced was peripheral blood. These receptors came from a man in his thirties or forties with acute or convalescent COVID-19.

This clone was counted a single time. The chain employs TRBV19 and TRBJ1-2; the D gene is possibly TRBD1 (6 bases). Germline V gene data show CDR1 as LNHDA and CDR2 as SQIVND (reference sequence). V lost 0 bases to trimming and J lost 2 bases, with 10 bases between them. The CDR3 covers 15 residues. CDR3 sequence (DNA): TGTGCCAGTAGTATAGATCGCAGGGGAAACTATGGCTACACCTTC. This sequence encodes CASSIDRRGNYGYTF. Variable domain in full (rest from reference TRBV19 and TRBJ1-2): DGGITQSPKYLFRKEGQNVTLSCEQNLNHDAMYWYRQDPGQGLRLIYYSQIVNDFQKGDIAEGYSVSREKKESFPLTVTSAQKNPTAFYLCASSIDRRGNYGYTFGSGTRLTVV.

The chain links TRBV30 to TRBJ1-2, with 8 positions matching TRBD1. There are 14 residues in the CDR3. Germline trimming cut 0 bases from V and 5 bases from J; bases unmatched to any gene: 5. CDR1 GTSNPN and CDR2 SVGIG come from the germline V gene (reference sequence). The CDR3 DNA is TGTGCCTGGAGTGTACCAGGGGGCGGATATGGCTACACCTTC. Its protein product is CAWSVPGGGYGYTF.

The count of this clone is one. The V call is TRBV7-8, the J call TRBJ1-4, with D hard to call. V shed 5 bases and J shed 6 bases, with 19 bases lying between them. The CDR3 has 16 amino acids. Germline CDR1 is SGHVS and CDR2 is FQNEAQ. Here the CDR3 reads CASSLSPPPSDEKLFF. The CDR3 DNA reads as TGTGCCAGCAGCCTGAGTCCTCCCCCCTCGGATGAAAAACTGTTTTTT.

This chain uses TRBV18 with TRBJ1-5; tentatively, D is TRBD1 (6 bases). V lost 3 bases and J 6 bases, leaving 18 bases between the germline ends. The CDR3 extends over 16 amino acids. Per germline, CDR1 KGHSH and CDR2 LQKENI. Here the CDR3 reads CASSPESRGGSQPQHF. Written as DNA, the CDR3 is TGTGCCAGCTCACCCGAGTCCCGGGGGGGCAGTCAGCCCCAGCATTTT.

The J gene is TRBJ1-3, the V gene TRBV5-6; D is possibly TRBD1 (5 bases). The germline V and J ends were trimmed by 2 bases and 0 bases, with 12 bases remaining between them. This CDR3 contains 16 residues. Germline V gene data show CDR1 as SGHDT and CDR2 as YYEEEE. The CDR3 reads CASSFLRGYSGNTIYF. The CDR3 nucleotides read TGTGCCAGCAGCTTTCTTAGGGGCTACTCTGGAAACACCATATATTTT.

CDR3 sequence (DNA): TGCGCCAGCAGCTTGGCAGGGGCCGAGCAGTACTTC. Protein product: CASSLAGAEQYF. V gene TRBV5-1 combines with J gene TRBJ2-7; D may be TRBD1 (6 bases). V was pared by 0 bases and J by 6 bases, with 7 bases between. Germline loops: CDR1 SGHRS, CDR2 YFSETQ. The CDR3 contains 12 residues.

The chain is built from TRBV30 and TRBJ2-3; tentative D call: TRBD2 (5 bases). Germline V lookup: CDR1 GTSNPN, CDR2 SVGIG (reference sequence). V was shortened by 3 bases and J by 5 bases, with 12 bases between the two germline ends. This CDR3 is 13 amino acids long. The CDR3 protein is CAWSISAGDTQYF. DNA of the CDR3: TGTGCCTGGAGCATCTCCGCGGGAGATACGCAGTATTTT.

The chain carries TRBV13 and TRBJ1-1, with a tentative D call TRBD1 (5 bases). Between the trimmed V and J ends, which lost 3 bases and 1 base, there was a span of 9 bases. This CDR3 spans 14 amino acids. Germline V gene lookup returns CDR1 PRHDT and CDR2 FYEKMQ (reference sequence). The CDR3 region is CASSFGTGNTEAFF. CDR3 bases: TGTGCCAGCAGCTTCGGCACAGGGAACACTGAAGCTTTCTTT.

The chain joins TRBV5-1 to TRBJ2-3, with D maybe TRBD1 (6 bases). CDR3 length: 15 residues. V lost 9 bases to trimming and J lost 0 bases, with 17 bases between them. In germline, CDR1 is SGHRS, CDR2 YFSETQ. The CDR3 sequence: CATKDRGQSTDTQYF. CDR3 DNA sequence: TGCGCCACGAAGGATCGTGGACAGAGCACAGATACGCAGTATTTT.

The gene calls are TRBV7-2 and TRBJ1-1; D is ambiguous. CDR3 length: 14 amino acids. The V gene lost 3 bases and the J gene lost 2 bases, with 10 bases spanning the gap. CDR1 is SGHTA and CDR2 is FQGNSA in the germline V gene. CDR3 residues: CASSFRHHNTEAFF. DNA of the CDR3: TGTGCCAGCAGCTTCAGACACCACAACACTGAAGCTTTCTTT. The complete variable domain, with remaining parts taken from reference TRBV7-2 and TRBJ1-1, reads GAGVSQSPSNKVTEKGKDVELRCDPISGHTALYWYRQSLGQGLEFLIYFQGNSAPDKSGLPSDRFSAERTGGSVSTLTIQRTQQEDSAVYLCASSFRHHNTEAFFGQGTRLTVV.

J is TRBJ1-1 and V is TRBV27; D perhaps matches TRBD1 (6 bases). This CDR3 spans 15 amino acids. CDR1 is MNHEY and CDR2 is SMNVEV in the germline V gene (reference sequence). Trimming left V 3 bases short and J 2 bases short, with 13 bases between. The CDR3 nucleotides read TGTGCCAGCAGTTTTTCCAGGGGTTATAACACTGAAGCTTTCTTT. Protein: CASSFSRGYNTEAFF.

This clone was detected once. The V and J genes are TRBV6-4 and TRBJ2-7; TRBD2 matches at 7 bases. This CDR3 region has 15 residues. Germline-derived CDR1 and CDR2 are MRHNA and SNTAGT. J was trimmed by 2 bases and V by 2 bases; bases with no gene match: 6. The CDR3 DNA reads as TGTGCCAGCAGTGACACCGGACTAGTCCCCTACGAGCAGTACTTC. Its translation is CASSDTGLVPYEQYF.

The chain recombines TRBV6-6 with TRBJ1-2; TRBD1 is a possible D gene (5 bases). This CDR3 comprises 13 residues. Germline V CDR1 and CDR2: MNHNY, SVGAGI (reference sequence). The V end was cut by 4 bases, the J end by 8 bases, with 14 bases between. CDR3 nucleotides: TGTGCCAGCAGTTTAGACAGACACTTAGGCTACACCTTC. As protein: CASSLDRHLGYTF.

The chain recombines TRBV11-2 with TRBJ2-7; 8 positions agree with TRBD1. The CDR3 extends over 15 amino acids. V lost 3 bases and J lost 2; bases outside the gene matches: 6. CDR1 is SGHAT and CDR2 is FQNNGV in the germline V gene. CDR3 sequence: CASSFTLDRAYEQYF. The CDR3, as DNA: TGTGCCAGCAGCTTTACCCTGGACAGGGCCTACGAGCAGTACTTC.

The CDR3 DNA is TGTGCCAGCAGCATAACTGTAGCGGGTAATCAGCCCCAGCATTTT. Amino acids: CASSITVAGNQPQHF. The gene calls are TRBV7-8 and TRBJ1-5; D ambiguous. Trimming removed 5 bases at V and 4 bases at J, with 15 bases between. The CDR3 loop spans 15 amino acids. CDR1 is SGHVS, CDR2 FQNEAQ, per germline.

The rearrangement links TRBV28 to TRBJ2-7, with TRBD2 matching 10 bases. Germline CDR1 and CDR2: MDHEN and SYDVKM. Trimming cost V 3 bases and J 2 bases; bases outside gene matches: 4. This CDR3 has 15 amino acids. CDR3 sequence (DNA): TGTGCCAGCAGTTTCGGGAGCGGGAGGGCCTACGAGCAGTACTTC. Its protein product is CASSFGSGRAYEQYF.

The chain links TRBV30 to TRBJ1-2; 8 bases match TRBD1. Trimming cost V 4 bases and J 7 bases; bases outside gene matches: 11. Germline V CDR1 and CDR2: GTSNPN, SVGIG (reference sequence). There are 14 residues in the CDR3. In DNA, the CDR3 is TGTGCCTGGACGGCAGGGGGCTTCCTGGGTGGCTACACCTTC. It translates to CAWTAGGFLGGYTF. The full variable domain, in which reference TRBV30 and TRBJ1-2 provide the parts outside the CDR3, is SQTIHQWPATLVQPVGSPLSLECTVEGTSNPNLYWYRQAAGRGLQLLFYSVGIGQISSEVPQNLSASRPQDRQFILSSKKLLLSDSGFYLCAWTAGGFLGGYTFGSGTRLTVV.

This clone has only one observation. V and J are TRBV6-5 and TRBJ2-7; no clear D. Per the germline V gene, CDR1 is MNHEY and CDR2 is SVGAGI. The CDR3 is 13 residues long. Trimming pared 7 bases from V and 6 bases from J, leaving 16 bases between. The CDR3 spells CASTLRALAEQYF. The CDR3 DNA reads as TGTGCCAGCACGTTGAGAGCCTTAGCCGAGCAGTACTTC.

The chain is built from TRBV5-1 and TRBJ2-5; 9 nucleotides agree with TRBD1. The trim removed 5 bases at V and 5 bases at J, leaving 13 bases unmatched. The CDR3 consists of 16 residues. From germline, CDR1 is SGHRS and CDR2 YFSETQ. As DNA, the CDR3 is TGCGCCAGCAGTAGGGCCGGGACAGGGCTCGAGGAGACCCAGTACTTC. It specifies CASSRAGTGLEETQYF.